The 2 T cell receptor beta chains below all came from one sample that was sequenced in a study of CXCR3-negative and CXCR3-positive naive CD8 T cells. These receptors lack a known antigen. UMI-labeled 5' RACE yielded the TRB cDNA libraries. TCRdb re-called the 5' RACE reads and catalogs CDR3 proteins one per entry, DNA excluded. The sample totals 120,000 to 150,000 distinct CDR3 sequences; its top ten clones hold approximately 0.27%. Broader study findings: For CXCR3-positive naive cells, TRB CDR3s were more hydrophobic than those of CXCR3-negative naive cells.

The sequenced sample was naive CXCR3+ CD8+ T cells from blood. The subset denotes: CD45RO-CCR7+CD27+CD95- naive CD8+ T cells expressing CXCR3 (TNR3+). These receptors all stem from a human donor in good health. Some clones in this sample may be carry-over from other donors' samples.

The chain employs TRBV5-1 and TRBJ2-1. Germline CDR1 SGHRS, CDR2 YFSETQ. The CDR3 consists of 13 residues. CDR3: CASSHSGYNEQFF. Full variable domain (rest looked up from reference TRBV5-1 and TRBJ2-1): KAGVTQTPRYLIKTRGQQVTLSCSPISGHRSVSWYQQTPGQGLQFLFEYFSETQRNKGNFPGRFSGRQFSNSRSEMNVSTLELGDSALYLCASSHSGYNEQFFGPGTRLTVL.

The V gene is TRBV10-3, the J gene TRBJ2-1; TCRdb designates TRBD2, a call that cannot be tested without DNA. This CDR3 comprises 15 residues. Germline assignment: CDR1 ENHRY and CDR2 SYGVKD. CDR3 residues: CAISEWTSGHNEQFF.